The 29 T cell receptor beta chains listed next were all sequenced from one sample in a study of T cell clonotyping in hematopoietic cell transplantation. Libraries were prepared by immunoSEQ multiplex PCR; TCRdb keeps only in-frame clonotypes and omits some of them. Of some 30,000 clones listed, approximately 96% are singletons. Specimen: peripheral blood mononuclear cells. The receptors were sampled from a man aged 45 to 65 in good health. Some clones in this sample may be carry-over from other donors' samples.

This chain connects TRBV6-5 to TRBJ2-7; TRBD1 might be the D (6 bases). The CDR3 has 14 residues. The V gene lost 2 bases and the J gene lost 7 bases, with 15 bases spanning the gap. Per the germline V gene, CDR1 is MNHEY and CDR2 is SVGAGI. The CDR3 sequence: CASSYREQGEEQYF. The CDR3 coding sequence is TGTGCCAGCAGTTACCGTGAACAGGGAGAGGAGCAGTACTTC.

V usage is TRBV7-8 and J usage is TRBJ1-1; D remains ambiguous. The germline V gene encodes CDR1 SGHVS and CDR2 FQNEAQ. Trimming took 3 bases from V and 3 from J, leaving 8 bases between them. This CDR3 spans 13 amino acids. CDR3 region: CASSFGEDTEAFF. The CDR3 coding sequence is TGTGCCAGCAGCTTCGGAGAAGACACTGAAGCTTTCTTT.

This clone was observed a single time. This sequence joins TRBV9 and TRBJ2-7; 9 positions match TRBD1. The CDR3 is 16 amino acids. Germline trimming cut 0 bases from V and 5 bases from J; bases unmatched to any gene: 9. Germline loops: CDR1 SGDLS, CDR2 YYNGEE. The CDR3 spells CASSVATGQGPHEQYF. The CDR3, as DNA: TGTGCCAGCAGCGTAGCTACGGGACAGGGACCCCACGAGCAGTACTTC.

The gene calls are TRBV6-5 and TRBJ2-1; no clear D. The CDR3 spans 13 residues. V lost 10 bases to trimming and J lost 7 bases, with 17 bases between them. Germline CDR1 is MNHEY and CDR2 is SVGAGI. The CDR3: CATALSRRNEQFF. In DNA form, the CDR3 reads TGTGCCACCGCGTTGAGTAGACGGAATGAGCAGTTCTTC.

V and J are TRBV7-2 and TRBJ1-3, with 7 bases matching TRBD1. Germline V gene sequence: CDR1 SGHTA, CDR2 FQGNSA. The junction had 2 bases not matched to a gene; V was cut back by 1 base and J by 2 bases. This CDR3 has 15 amino acids. This chain's CDR3 is CASSLVQGAGNTIYF. As DNA, the CDR3 is TGTGCCAGCAGCTTAGTCCAGGGGGCTGGAAACACCATATATTTT.

This clone appeared once. The chain is built from TRBV6-1 and TRBJ2-4; no reliable D call. Germline V gene sequence: CDR1 MNHNS, CDR2 SASEGT. The V and J ends lost 2 bases and 2 bases respectively, with 10 bases between them. This CDR3 spans 15 amino acids. CDR3: CASSEIGTTKNIQYF. CDR3 DNA sequence: TGTGCCAGCAGTGAAATTGGTACGACCAAAAACATTCAGTACTTC.

This clone was recorded only once. This chain uses TRBV11-2 with TRBJ1-3; no firm D call. Germline CDR1 reads SGHAT; CDR2 reads FQNNGV. V was pared by 4 bases and J by 9 bases, with 13 bases between. This CDR3 region has 13 residues. In nucleotides, the CDR3 is TGTGCCAGCAGCTACGTAGGAGAGGGCACCATATATTTT. It encodes CASSYVGEGTIYF.

The chain employs TRBV6-4 and TRBJ2-3; D may be TRBD1 (5 bases). The germline V gene encodes CDR1 MRHNA and CDR2 SNTAGT. The ends were cut back, 2 bases at V and 1 base at J, with 10 bases in the middle. CDR3 length: 15 residues. The CDR3 coding sequence is TGTGCCAGCAGTGACGGGGCAGGTGGCACAGATACGCAGTATTTT. Its protein product is CASSDGAGGTDTQYF.

This chain links TRBV9 with TRBJ1-3, with 7 nucleotides matching TRBD1. Looked up from germline, CDR1 is SGDLS and CDR2 is YYNGEE. CDR3 length equals 18 residues. With 4 bases clipped from V and 0 bases from J, the junction kept 13 bases outside the gene matches. CDR3 amino acids: CASSHPGQTPSSGNTIYF. CDR3 DNA: TGTGCCAGCAGCCACCCGGGACAGACTCCGAGCTCTGGAAACACCATATATTTT.

This clone was found a few times. CDR3 DNA: TGTGCCAGGGGGGACCTGAACACTGAAGCTTTCTTT. Its protein product is CARGDLNTEAFF. This sequence joins TRBV2 and TRBJ1-1; maybe TRBD1 (5 bases). The V gene's germline CDR1 is SNHLY and CDR2 FYNNEI. The CDR3 sequence is 12 residues long. The V end was cut by 9 bases, the J end by 0 bases, with 8 bases between.

The rearrangement joins TRBV4-1 to TRBJ1-5; D unresolved. This CDR3 is built from 14 residues. Per the germline V gene, CDR1 is MGHRA and CDR2 is YSYEKL. The V gene lost 0 bases and the J gene lost 4 bases, with 7 bases spanning the gap. The CDR3 spells CASSQEDGNQPQHF. The CDR3 DNA sequence: TGCGCCAGCAGCCAAGAGGACGGGAATCAGCCCCAGCATTTT.

The rearrangement links TRBV19 to TRBJ2-7, with 11 positions matching TRBD1. Trimming took 5 bases from V and 3 from J; bases not matched to a gene: 6. Germline CDR1 reads LNHDA; CDR2 reads SQIVND (reference sequence). This CDR3 has 15 residues. The CDR3 nucleotides are TGTGCCAGTAGTGGGAGGACAGGGGGCCTCTACGAGCAGTACTTC. It is translated as CASSGRTGGLYEQYF.

V usage is TRBV29-1 and J usage is TRBJ2-3, with 13 bases lining up with TRBD2. The CDR3 extends over 17 amino acids. V lost 6 bases to trimming and J lost 1 base; unmatched junction nucleotides: 10. Germline-derived CDR1 and CDR2 are SQVTM and ANQGSEA. The CDR3 loop reads CSVQGILAGGRTDTQYF. The CDR3 nucleotides read TGCAGCGTCCAGGGAATACTAGCGGGGGGGCGCACAGATACGCAGTATTTT.

The rearrangement joins TRBV25-1 to TRBJ1-6; D might be TRBD1 (6 bases). This CDR3 comprises 15 residues. Germline assignment: CDR1 MGHDK and CDR2 SYGVNS. Trimming removed 3 bases from V and 11 bases from J, with 17 bases in between. The DNA for the CDR3 is TGTGCCAGCAGTGATGCACAGGGACTATCTACACCCCTCCACTTT. Protein product: CASSDAQGLSTPLHF. The whole variable domain, remainder taken from reference TRBV25-1 and TRBJ1-6, is EADIYQTPRYLVIGTGKKITLECSQTMGHDKMYWYQQDPGMELHLIHYSYGVNSTEKGDLSSESTVSRIRTEHFPLTLESARPSHTSQYLCASSDAQGLSTPLHFGNGTRLTVT.

This clone showed up just once. The chain employs TRBV30 and TRBJ1-3; 8 bases align to TRBD1. Germline V gene lookup returns CDR1 GTSNPN and CDR2 SVGIG (reference sequence). The CDR3 is made up of 14 amino acids. Trimming cost V 5 bases and J 0 bases; bases outside gene matches: 3. CDR3 residues: CAWGQGHSGNTIYF. The CDR3 DNA reads as TGTGCCTGGGGACAGGGCCACTCTGGAAACACCATATATTTT.

The J gene is TRBJ2-2, the V gene TRBV7-9, with TRBD1 as a possible D gene (7 bases). This CDR3 has 18 amino acids. Between the trimmed V and J ends, which lost 5 bases and 5 bases, there was a span of 24 bases. Germline V gene lookup returns CDR1 SEHNR and CDR2 FQNEAQ (reference sequence). The DNA of the CDR3 is TGTGCCAGCAGCCGAACACTACGGACAGGAGGGGGTACCGGGGAGCTGTTTTTT. Translation gives CASSRTLRTGGGTGELFF.

A few counts support this clone. CDR3 nucleotides: TGTGCCAGCAGTGACGGGGGGACAGGGAAGCACAATGAGCAGTTCTTC. Residues: CASSDGGTGKHNEQFF. The chain links TRBV6-1 to TRBJ2-1; TRBD1 matches at 9 bases. Germline trimming cut 3 bases from V and 5 bases from J; bases unmatched to any gene: 8. Germline-derived CDR1 and CDR2 are MNHNS and SASEGT. This CDR3 has 16 residues.

The chain links TRBV7-2 to TRBJ1-3; D is ambiguous. V dropped 7 bases and J dropped 0 bases, with 7 bases sitting between them. This CDR3 is built from 13 residues. CDR1 and CDR2 from the germline V gene are SGHTA and FQGNSA. CDR3 region: CASTVNSGNTIYF. The CDR3 nucleotides are TGTGCCAGCACCGTGAACTCTGGAAACACCATATATTTT.

The chain employs TRBV5-4 and TRBJ2-2; TRBD1 matches 10 bases. V dropped 2 bases and J dropped 0; count of bases not matched to a gene: 7. This CDR3 comprises 18 residues. Germline CDR1 and CDR2: SGHNT and YYREEE (reference sequence). The CDR3 DNA is TGTGCCAGCAGCTTTAGGACAGGGGGAGGCGCGAACACCGGGGAGCTGTTTTTT. Its translation: CASSFRTGGGANTGELFF.

This sequence joins TRBV29-1 and TRBJ1-1; perhaps TRBD1 as D (6 bases). The CDR3 has 13 amino acids. The germline gives CDR1 SQVTM, CDR2 ANQGSEA. Trimming removed 5 bases from V and 1 base from J, with 11 bases in between. This CDR3 is CSVWRGPNTEAFF. The CDR3 DNA reads TGCAGCGTTTGGCGGGGGCCGAACACTGAAGCTTTCTTT. Filled out from reference TRBV29-1 and TRBJ1-1, the complete variable domain reads SAVISQKPSRDICQRGTSLTIQCQVDSQVTMMFWYRQQPGQSLTLIATANQGSEATYESGFVIDKFPISRPNLTFSTLTVSNMSPEDSSIYLCSVWRGPNTEAFFGQGTRLTVV.

A few counts support this clone. V is TRBV7-2 and J is TRBJ1-2; D is undetermined. CDR1 is SGHTA and CDR2 is FQGNSA in the germline V gene. The germline V and J ends were trimmed by 3 bases and 4 bases, with 6 bases remaining between them. The CDR3 sequence is 12 residues long. CDR3 coding DNA: TGTGCCAGCAGCTTCGTGCTCTATGGCTACACCTTC. This sequence encodes CASSFVLYGYTF.

The chain is built from TRBV7-6 and TRBJ1-2, with D perhaps matching TRBD1 (5 bases). Deletions cut 4 bases from V and 4 bases from J, with 19 bases between. Germline V lookup: CDR1 SGHVS, CDR2 FNYEAQ. The CDR3 has 16 residues. DNA for the CDR3: TGTGCCAGCAGCTCAGAAGGGGCCAAAGGAGGCTATGGCTACACCTTC. Encoded protein: CASSSEGAKGGYGYTF.

This chain links TRBV9 with TRBJ1-1; D unresolved. This CDR3 spans 14 amino acids. The V end was cut by 6 bases, the J end by 2 bases, with 14 bases between. Germline CDR1 SGDLS, CDR2 YYNGEE. The CDR3 is CASNIQPQNTEAFF. The CDR3 region has the DNA TGTGCCAGCAATATACAGCCACAAAACACTGAAGCTTTCTTT.

The chain links TRBV30 to TRBJ2-7; D unresolved. The CDR3 is 13 amino acids. CDR1 is GTSNPN and CDR2 is SVGIG in the germline V gene (reference sequence). Trimming pared 0 bases from V and 2 bases from J, leaving 8 bases between. Written as DNA, the CDR3 is TGTGCCTGGAGTGTAGCCAGTACCTACGAGCAGTACTTC. It specifies CAWSVASTYEQYF. The whole variable domain, filled in from reference TRBV30 and TRBJ2-7, reads SQTIHQWPATLVQPVGSPLSLECTVEGTSNPNLYWYRQAAGRGLQLLFYSVGIGQISSEVPQNLSASRPQDRQFILSSKKLLLSDSGFYLCAWSVASTYEQYFGPGTRLTVT.

This clone has a single count. This chain uses TRBV7-2 with TRBJ1-5; 10 bases align to TRBD1. Germline V gives CDR1 SGHTA, CDR2 FQGNSA. V lost 4 bases to trimming and J lost 7 bases; unmatched junction nucleotides: 4. The CDR3 covers 14 residues. CDR3: CASSSGTGVQPQHF. CDR3 nucleotide sequence: TGTGCCAGCAGCTCCGGGACAGGGGTCCAGCCCCAGCATTTT.

CDR3 nucleotide sequence: TGTGCCTGGAGTCCTCCTGGACAGGAGGATGAAAAACTGTTTTTT. It codes for CAWSPPGQEDEKLFF. The J gene is TRBJ1-4, the V gene TRBV30; 7 bases map to TRBD1. The trim removed 2 bases at V and 6 bases at J, leaving 9 bases unmatched. CDR3 size: 15 residues. Germline CDR1 reads GTSNPN; CDR2 reads SVGIG (reference sequence).

The rearrangement uses TRBV7-3 and TRBJ1-1; D call uncertain. CDR3 size: 13 residues. V was cut by 2 bases and J by 3 bases, with 7 bases left in between. Germline CDR1 reads SGHTA; CDR2 reads FQGTGA. The CDR3 spells CASSLEVYTEAFF. The CDR3 DNA follows: TGTGCCAGCAGCTTAGAGGTTTACACTGAAGCTTTCTTT.

The CDR3 reads CASSPDGANYGYTF. The CDR3 coding sequence is TGTGCCAGCAGCCCCGACGGGGCTAACTATGGCTACACCTTC. V gene TRBV9 combines with J gene TRBJ1-2; D ambiguous. V was trimmed by 4 bases and J by 0 bases, leaving 10 bases between them. This CDR3 comprises 14 residues. CDR1 and CDR2 (germline): SGDLS, YYNGEE.

This chain connects TRBV9 to TRBJ1-4, with TRBD1 matching 7 bases. The CDR3 has 19 residues. Germline loops: CDR1 SGDLS, CDR2 YYNGEE. J lost 3 bases, V lost 0 bases, and 14 bases had no gene match. CDR3 residues: CASSVVRQGSFSANEKLFF. CDR3 in DNA: TGTGCCAGCAGCGTAGTCCGACAGGGCTCCTTTTCAGCTAATGAAAAACTGTTTTTT. The full variable domain, rest sourced from reference TRBV9 and TRBJ1-4, is DSGVTQTPKHLITATGQRVTLRCSPRSGDLSVYWYQQSLDQGLQFLIQYYNGEERAKGNILERFSAQQFPDLHSELNLSSLELGDSALYFCASSVVRQGSFSANEKLFFGSGTQLSVL.